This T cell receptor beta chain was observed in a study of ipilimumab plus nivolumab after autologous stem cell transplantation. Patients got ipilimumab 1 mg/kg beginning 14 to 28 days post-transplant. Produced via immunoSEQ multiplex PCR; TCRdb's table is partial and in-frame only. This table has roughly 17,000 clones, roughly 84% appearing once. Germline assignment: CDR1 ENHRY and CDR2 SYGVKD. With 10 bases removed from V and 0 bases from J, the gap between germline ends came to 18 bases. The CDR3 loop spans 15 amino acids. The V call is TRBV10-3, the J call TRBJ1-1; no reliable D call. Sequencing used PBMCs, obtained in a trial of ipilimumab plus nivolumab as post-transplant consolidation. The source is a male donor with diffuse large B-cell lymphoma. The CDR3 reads CATSPWAELNTEAFF. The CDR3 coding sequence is TGTGCCACATCCCCTTGGGCGGAGTTGAACACTGAAGCTTTCTTT.